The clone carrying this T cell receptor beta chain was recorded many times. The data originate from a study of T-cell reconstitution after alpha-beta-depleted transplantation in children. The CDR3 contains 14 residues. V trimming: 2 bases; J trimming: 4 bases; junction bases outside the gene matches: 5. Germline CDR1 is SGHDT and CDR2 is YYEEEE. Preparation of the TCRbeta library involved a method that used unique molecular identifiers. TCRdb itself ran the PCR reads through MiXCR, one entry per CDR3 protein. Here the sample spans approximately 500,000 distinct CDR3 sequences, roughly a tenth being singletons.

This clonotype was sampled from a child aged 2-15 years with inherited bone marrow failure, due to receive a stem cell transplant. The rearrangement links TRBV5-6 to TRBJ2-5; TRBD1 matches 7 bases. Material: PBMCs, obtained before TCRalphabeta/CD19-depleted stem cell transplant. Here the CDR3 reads CASSFGTVPETQYF. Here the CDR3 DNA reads TGTGCCAGCAGCTTCGGGACAGTCCCAGAGACCCAGTACTTC.